This TCR beta chain comes out of a study of cytomegalovirus exposure and HLA in healthy donors. In the PCR, 60 Vbeta and 13 Jbeta primers were used. Assay used: immunoSEQ multiplex PCR; TCRdb lists only in-frame clones, some missing. Among 200,000 to 250,000 clones, about 80% were seen once, and the ten largest hold roughly 1.5%. This CDR3 has 15 amino acids. Germline values: CDR1 MDHEN, CDR2 SYDVKM. J lost 8 bases, V lost 4 bases, and 7 bases had no gene match. Sequencing was done on a sample of PBMCs. V gene TRBV28 combines with J gene TRBJ1-4, with 10 bases fitting TRBD1. The clonotype originates from a girl between 10 and 17 years old in good health and CMV-seronegative. The CDR3 region is CASSSRQGAREKLFF. In DNA form, the CDR3 reads TGTGCCAGCAGTTCCCGACAGGGGGCAAGGGAAAAACTGTTTTTT.